This T cell receptor beta chain was sequenced in a study of T-cell reconstitution after alpha-beta-depleted transplantation in children. The CDR3 runs 15 residues. The germline V gene encodes CDR1 DFQATT and CDR2 SNEGSKA (reference sequence). Trimming pared 0 bases from V and 4 bases from J, leaving 10 bases between. The TCRbeta library incorporated unique molecular identifiers. A single record per CDR3 protein comes from TCRdb applying MiXCR to the PCR reads. The sample lists just under 550,000 distinct CDR3 sequences; 18% were seen once. The gene calls are TRBV20-1 and TRBJ2-6; the D gene could be TRBD1 or TRBD2 (6 bases each). The material was PBMCs from the stem cell graft donor, obtained from the stem cell graft. This TCR was sampled from a human donor who donated a stem cell graft to a child with acute lymphoblastic leukemia. CDR3 loop: CSARDPGAGANVLTF. The CDR3 bases are TGCAGTGCTAGAGATCCGGGGGCCGGGGCCAACGTCCTGACTTTC.